Following are 16 T cell receptor beta chains from one sample sequenced in a study of molecular identifiers for immune sequencing clone quantification (dated by TCRdb to between 2017 and 2018). Preparation of the library involved PCR. Instrument used: NextSeq 500. TCRdb reprocessing: public reads trimmed at Q25 with fastp, clones called with MiXCR, in-frame beta chains kept. All rows with the same CDR3 protein become a single entry with the most common DNA and genes. The sample table holds some 580,000 distinct CDR3 sequences, of which 25% were seen once. The ten largest clones represent about 0.84% of the sample. The sequencing sample was made of naive CD8+ T cells from blood, with Jurkat cell RNA spiked in. The sample's cell subset or site label, decoded: FACS-sorted CD8+CD4-CCR7+CD45RA+ naive T cells. The receptors derive from a human donor in good health. Some libraries in this study had Jurkat cell RNA spiked in.

With respect to this clonotype: This sequence may be a read error, since a much larger clone differs from it by one base. The chain joins TRBV7-9 to TRBJ1-1; D may be TRBD1 (5 bases). The CDR3 spans 14 residues. Per the germline V gene, CDR1 is SEHNR and CDR2 is FQNEAQ (reference sequence). CDR3: CVSSLGEMNTEAFF. The CDR3 DNA sequence: TGTGTCAGCAGCTTAGGGGAAATGAACACTGAAGCTTTCTTT.

The rearrangement uses TRBV4-1 and TRBJ1-3; D remains ambiguous. Trimming cost V 1 base and J 4 bases, with 11 bases left between them. The V gene's germline CDR1 is MGHRA and CDR2 YSYEKL. CDR3 length: 15 amino acids. CDR3 residues: CASSQGSSGGNTIYF. CDR3 in DNA: TGCGCCAGCAGCCAAGGCTCGAGTGGGGGAAACACCATATATTTT.

The V gene is TRBV20-1, the J gene TRBJ1-1; D is unresolved. V was cut by 5 bases and J by 0 bases, with 7 bases left in between. Germline CDR1 is DFQATT and CDR2 is SNEGSKA (reference sequence). The CDR3 covers 12 residues. This chain's CDR3 is CSARTMNTEAFF. CDR3 nucleotides: TGCAGTGCTCGGACCATGAACACTGAAGCTTTCTTT.

With respect to this clonotype: The junction differs from germline at one of its ends, possibly a read error. This rearrangement joins TRBV11-2 to TRBJ1-1; D is ambiguous. The germline V gene encodes CDR1 SGHAT and CDR2 FQNNGV. The CDR3 is 13 residues long. CDR3 sequence: CASTFRPTPEASF. The CDR3 bases are TGTGCCAGCACCTTCCGCCCCACCCCTGAAGCTTCCTTT.

The genes are TRBV24-1 and TRBJ1-1; a possible D gene is TRBD1 (5 bases). CDR1 is KGHDR and CDR2 is SFDVKD in the germline V gene. There are 15 residues in the CDR3. Deletions cut 9 bases from V and 3 bases from J, with 19 bases between. CDR3 coding DNA: TGTGCCACCTCGTCCCGGGGCAGGTCGGACACTGAAGCTTTCTTT. Protein: CATSSRGRSDTEAFF.

This clonotype has a count of ten or more. This rearrangement joins TRBV13 to TRBJ2-3, with 16 nucleotides matching TRBD2. V dropped 5 bases and J dropped 0; count of bases not matched to a gene: 5. The germline CDR1 and CDR2 sequences are PRHDT and FYEKMQ (reference sequence). The CDR3 consists of 18 residues. The CDR3 reads CASSDGTSGRDSTDTQYF. The CDR3 region has the DNA TGTGCCAGCAGCGACGGGACTAGCGGGAGGGATAGCACAGATACGCAGTATTTT.

In this sample, this clonotype turned up many times. The chain has TRBV20-1 and TRBJ2-7, with TRBD2 matching 8 bases. The CDR3 has 14 residues. V was clipped by 6 bases and J by 0 bases; unmatched bases: 7. CDR1 DFQATT and CDR2 SNEGSKA come from the germline V gene (reference sequence). The CDR3 spells CSATTSASSYEQYF. DNA of the CDR3: TGCAGTGCAACGACTAGCGCAAGCTCCTACGAGCAGTACTTC.

CDR3 nucleotide sequence: TGTGCCAGCAGCCCTCAAGGGGGGTCTGGAAACACCATATATTTT. Protein: CASSPQGGSGNTIYF. The chain recombines TRBV9 with TRBJ1-3; possibly TRBD1 for D (6 bases). Germline CDR1 is SGDLS and CDR2 is YYNGEE. The CDR3 spans 15 residues. The V end lost 4 bases, the J end lost 1 base, and 12 bases lay between the germline ends. The full variable domain, in which reference TRBV9 and TRBJ1-3 provide the parts outside the CDR3, is DSGVTQTPKHLITATGQRVTLRCSPRSGDLSVYWYQQSLDQGLQFLIQYYNGEERAKGNILERFSAQQFPDLHSELNLSSLELGDSALYFCASSPQGGSGNTIYFGEGSWLTVV.

The sample holds many counts of this clonotype. The V gene is TRBV20-1, the J gene TRBJ1-5; weak D call: TRBD1 (5 bases). The CDR3 extends over 16 amino acids. Per germline, CDR1 DFQATT and CDR2 SNEGSKA (reference sequence). Between the trimmed V and J ends, which lost 2 bases and 2 bases, there was a span of 16 bases. This CDR3 reads CSARQGSGSGNQPQHF. CDR3 DNA: TGCAGTGCTAGACAGGGATCAGGCTCTGGCAATCAGCCCCAGCATTTT.

A few counts support this clonotype. DNA of the CDR3: TGTGCCAGCAGCTCCCTGGAGGGATATGAGCAGTTCTTC. It codes for CASSSLEGYEQFF. The chain carries TRBV7-3 and TRBJ2-1; a possible D gene is TRBD2 (6 bases). V lost 4 bases and J 8 bases, leaving 12 bases between the germline ends. The length of the CDR3 is 13 residues. Germline CDR1 SGHTA, CDR2 FQGTGA.

This clonotype showed up many times. This chain connects TRBV6-5 to TRBJ2-7; D remains unclear. Trimming removed 4 bases at V and 9 bases at J, with 19 bases between. The CDR3 contains 14 residues. Germline CDR1 MNHEY, CDR2 SVGAGI. CDR3 in amino acids: CASSSPDPAVGQYF. In DNA, the CDR3 is TGTGCCAGCAGTTCCCCGGATCCGGCAGTCGGGCAGTACTTC.

This chain joins TRBV4-1 and TRBJ2-4, with 14 bases lining up with TRBD2. Germline CDR1 and CDR2: MGHRA and YSYEKL. The CDR3 is made up of 20 amino acids. With 2 bases clipped from V and 1 base from J, the junction kept 10 bases outside the gene matches. CDR3 amino acids: CASSQLGLAGESGAKNIQYF. Written as DNA, the CDR3 is TGCGCCAGCAGCCAACTGGGACTAGCGGGAGAGAGCGGGGCCAAAAACATTCAGTACTTC.

In this sample, this clonotype turned up many times. The gene calls are TRBV27 and TRBJ2-7, with D possibly being TRBD2 (7 bases). The CDR3 spans 14 residues. The germline gives CDR1 MNHEY, CDR2 SMNVEV (reference sequence). V dropped 3 bases and J dropped 5 bases, with 14 bases sitting between them. CDR3 nucleotides: TGTGCCAGCAGTTTTCGGGGGAGGGGGAACGAGCAGTACTTC. Protein product: CASSFRGRGNEQYF.

DNA of the CDR3: TGCAGTGCTAGACCGGGACCAAGAGGCCCCTCTAACTACGAGCAGTACTTC. This gives the protein CSARPGPRGPSNYEQYF. The chain joins TRBV20-1 to TRBJ2-7; D possibly matches TRBD1 or TRBD2 (5 bases each). From germline, CDR1 is DFQATT and CDR2 SNEGSKA (reference sequence). Trimming took off 2 bases at V and 3 bases at J, with 23 bases between the two ends. CDR3 length: 17 residues.

The rearrangement uses TRBV24-1 and TRBJ2-3, with 7 bases that match TRBD2. Trimming cost V 5 bases and J 2 bases; bases outside gene matches: 9. Per germline, CDR1 KGHDR and CDR2 SFDVKD. The length of the CDR3 is 16 residues. CDR3 in amino acids: CATSGASGENTDTQYF. The CDR3 DNA reads as TGTGCCACCAGTGGTGCCAGCGGGGAAAACACAGATACGCAGTATTTT.

This clonotype has at least ten counts. The chain is built from TRBV6-5 and TRBJ1-1; possibly TRBD1 for D (6 bases). V lost 0 bases and J 5 bases, leaving 19 bases between the germline ends. The CDR3 runs 17 residues. Germline V CDR1 and CDR2: MNHEY, SVGAGI. The CDR3 DNA sequence: TGTGCCAGCAGTTACTCAAAGGACAGCTGGGTATGGACTGAAGCTTTCTTT. Translating it yields CASSYSKDSWVWTEAFF.